These 27 T cell receptor beta chains were sequenced from one sample in a study of T cell repertoires in cytomegalovirus infection. TCRdb called the reads again in MiXCR, with one record for every CDR3 protein. This repertoire shows about 740,000 distinct CDR3 sequences, roughly a third found once; its top ten account for 2.5% to 3%. Sequenced input: PBMCs. Every receptor here comes from a human donor in good health (CMV status not recorded). Some clones in this sample may be carry-over from other donors' samples.

This clonotype was seen at least ten times. This chain uses TRBV10-3 with TRBJ1-2, with TRBD1 as a possible D gene (6 bases). CDR1 is ENHRY, CDR2 SYGVKD, per germline. Deletions cut 6 bases from V and 4 bases from J, with 12 bases between. The CDR3 loop spans 13 amino acids. The CDR3 here is CAISDRDIYGYTF. DNA of the CDR3: TGTGCCATCAGCGACCGGGACATCTATGGCTACACCTTC.

The V and J genes are TRBV20-1 and TRBJ1-1; 10 bases are shared with TRBD1. The trim removed 4 bases at V and 8 bases at J, leaving 7 bases unmatched. Germline-derived CDR1 and CDR2 are DFQATT and SNEGSKA (reference sequence). This CDR3 has 13 amino acids. This CDR3 is CSATLSGQGEAFF. In nucleotides, the CDR3 is TGCAGTGCTACATTATCGGGACAGGGGGAAGCTTTCTTT.

The genes are TRBV29-1 and TRBJ1-1; no reliable D call. Germline-derived CDR1 and CDR2 are SQVTM and ANQGSEA. There are 10 residues in the CDR3. V was trimmed by 6 bases and J by 5 bases, leaving 7 bases between them. The CDR3 here is CSVVGTEAFF. DNA of the CDR3: TGCAGCGTCGTAGGTACTGAAGCTTTCTTT.

To note about this clonotype: One base away lies a much larger clone, so this may be a sequencing read error. The chain employs TRBV7-2 and TRBJ2-7; D unresolved. The V gene's germline CDR1 is SGHTA and CDR2 FQGNSA. Trimming took 5 bases from V and 5 from J, leaving 13 bases between them. The CDR3 has 13 residues. The CDR3 DNA follows: TGTGCCAGCAGCGCAAGTAGGCCGCACGAGCAGTACTTC. Protein sequence: CASSASRPHEQYF.

This clonotype was picked up many times. V usage is TRBV7-2 and J usage is TRBJ2-1, with a possible D match to TRBD2 (6 bases). V was pared by 6 bases and J by 1 base, with 13 bases between. The CDR3 is made up of 15 amino acids. Germline V gene sequence: CDR1 SGHTA, CDR2 FQGNSA. The CDR3: CASSSVAGSYNEQFF. DNA for the CDR3: TGTGCCAGCAGTTCTGTGGCGGGATCCTACAATGAGCAGTTCTTC.

This clonotype was picked up many times. The CDR3 nucleotides are TGTGCCACACAGGGTAATGAGCAGTTCTTC. This sequence encodes CATQGNEQFF. The chain has TRBV7-9 and TRBJ2-1; perhaps TRBD1 as D (6 bases). The CDR3 length is 10 residues. V was pared by 10 bases and J by 7 bases, with 8 bases between. Looked up from germline, CDR1 is SEHNR and CDR2 is FQNEAQ (reference sequence).

The gene calls are TRBV12-3 or TRBV12-4 and TRBJ1-4; TRBD1 agrees at 8 bases. The trim removed 7 bases at V and 7 bases at J, leaving 5 bases unmatched. The CDR3 length is 13 residues. Here the CDR3 DNA reads TGTGCCAGCACCTTCACAGGGGGTGAAAAACTGTTTTTT. Amino acids: CASTFTGGEKLFF.

The chain carries TRBV10-3 and TRBJ2-1; D not resolved. Germline CDR1 reads ENHRY; CDR2 reads SYGVKD. V was trimmed by 10 bases and J by 5 bases, leaving 21 bases between them. The CDR3 spans 15 residues. CDR3 region: CATADIKETNNEQFF. The CDR3 region has the DNA TGTGCCACCGCCGACATAAAGGAGACGAACAATGAGCAGTTCTTC.

The chain is built from TRBV24-1 and TRBJ2-2; 9 bases agree with TRBD1. J lost 1 base, V lost 7 bases, and 0 bases had no gene match. The CDR3 has 14 amino acids. Germline assignment: CDR1 KGHDR and CDR2 SFDVKD. The CDR3 coding sequence is TGTGCCACCAGGGGACAGGGGAACACCGGGGAGCTGTTTTTT. It is translated as CATRGQGNTGELFF.

This chain joins TRBV7-8 and TRBJ2-5; the D is unclear. Trimming shortened V by 7 bases and J by 2 bases, and 11 bases separated the two germline ends. Per germline, CDR1 SGHVS and CDR2 FQNEAQ. The CDR3 is 13 residues long. The CDR3 DNA reads TGTGCCAGCAAATGGTATAGGCAAGAGACCCAGTACTTC. Translation gives CASKWYRQETQYF.

This clonotype was counted between two and nine times. V is TRBV2 and J is TRBJ2-5; 7 bases map to TRBD2. J was trimmed by 0 bases and V by 4 bases; bases with no gene match: 5. The CDR3 is 15 amino acids. The germline CDR1 and CDR2 sequences are SNHLY and FYNNEI. The CDR3 here is CASSGASGNQETQYF. CDR3 in DNA: TGTGCCAGCAGTGGGGCTAGCGGAAACCAAGAGACCCAGTACTTC.

The chain carries TRBV6-2 or TRBV6-3 and TRBJ1-5; D may be TRBD1 (5 bases). Trimming took off 2 bases at V and 2 bases at J, with 19 bases between the two ends. Germline V gene sequence: CDR1 MNHEY, CDR2 SVGEGT. The CDR3 has 18 amino acids. Written as DNA, the CDR3 is TGTGCCAGCAGTTACGTTCCCAGGGCTTATAGCGGCAATCAGCCCCAGCATTTT. Translating gives CASSYVPRAYSGNQPQHF.

This chain uses TRBV20-1 with TRBJ1-2; 8 bases match TRBD1. J lost 8 bases, V lost 6 bases, and 5 bases had no gene match. Germline V lookup: CDR1 DFQATT, CDR2 SNEGSKA (reference sequence). CDR3 size: 11 residues. CDR3 bases: TGCAGTGCCATGACAGGGGAAGGCTACACCTTC. It codes for CSAMTGEGYTF.

Ten or more counts support this clonotype. The J gene is TRBJ1-2, the V gene TRBV28; weak D call: TRBD1 (5 bases). CDR1 is MDHEN, CDR2 SYDVKM, per germline. The CDR3 is 13 amino acids. V was cut by 3 bases and J by 7 bases, with 12 bases left in between. CDR3 residues: CASSLVTGAGYTF. CDR3 DNA sequence: TGTGCCAGCAGTTTGGTCACCGGGGCTGGCTACACCTTC.

The sample holds many counts of this clonotype. The chain combines TRBV28 with TRBJ1-1, with D unresolved. This CDR3 contains 14 residues. V was trimmed by 5 bases and J by 2 bases, leaving 12 bases between them. Germline values: CDR1 MDHEN, CDR2 SYDVKM. This chain's CDR3 is CASSVPWGNTEAFF. The CDR3 DNA follows: TGTGCCAGCAGTGTCCCGTGGGGTAACACTGAAGCTTTCTTT.

The chain combines TRBV20-1 with TRBJ2-7; 7 bases agree with TRBD2. Trimming took 0 bases from V and 6 from J; bases not matched to a gene: 5. Germline V gene data show CDR1 as DFQATT and CDR2 as SNEGSKA (reference sequence). The CDR3 has 13 residues. CDR3 sequence: CSAREGGAREQYF. The CDR3 DNA sequence: TGCAGTGCTAGAGAGGGAGGGGCTCGCGAGCAGTACTTC.

V is TRBV19 and J is TRBJ1-5; 11 nucleotides align to TRBD1. Germline CDR1 LNHDA, CDR2 SQIVND (reference sequence). Trimming took 1 base from V and 1 from J; bases not matched to a gene: 9. This CDR3 comprises 19 residues. CDR3 loop: CASSIAGQGAARSNQPQHF. The DNA of the CDR3 is TGTGCCAGTAGTATAGCTGGACAGGGGGCGGCGAGAAGCAATCAGCCCCAGCATTTT.

The rearrangement links TRBV4-3 to TRBJ2-3; either TRBD1 or TRBD2 may supply D (6 bases each). Trimming cost V 1 base and J 1 base, with 18 bases left between them. Germline CDR1 and CDR2: LGHNA and YSLEER. The CDR3 runs 18 residues. CDR3 bases: TGCGCCAGCAGCCAAGGGCCGGGGGCCGGGGTTGGCACAGATACGCAGTATTTT. This codes for CASSQGPGAGVGTDTQYF.

Ten or more counts support this clonotype. The V call is TRBV7-3, the J call TRBJ2-3; 9 bases are a match to TRBD2. The germline V gene encodes CDR1 SGHTA and CDR2 FQGTGA. The CDR3 totals 17 residues. Trimming cost V 2 bases and J 2 bases; bases outside gene matches: 8. The CDR3 region is CASSLAGGQPTTDTQYF. In DNA, the CDR3 is TGTGCCAGCAGCTTAGCGGGGGGGCAGCCGACCACAGATACGCAGTATTTT.

On this clonotype: Likely a read error: the CDR3 ends without its conserved phenylalanine or tryptophan. The chain employs TRBV5-1 and TRBJ2-5; 9 bases match TRBD1. In germline, CDR1 is SGHRS, CDR2 YFSETQ. The CDR3 is 15 amino acids. With V trimmed by 1 base and J by 2 bases, 3 bases remained unmatched. The CDR3, as DNA: TGCGCCAGCAGCTTGACAGGGGGCCAACAAGAGACCCAGTACTTA. It translates to CASSLTGGQQETQYL.

The V and J genes are TRBV18 and TRBJ1-2; possible D gene TRBD1, 5 bases. CDR1 and CDR2 (germline): KGHSH, LQKENI. There are 14 residues in the CDR3. V was pared by 3 bases and J by 7 bases, with 15 bases between. This CDR3 reads CASSPGRGDGGYTF. In DNA form, the CDR3 reads TGTGCCAGCTCACCGGGGCGCGGGGACGGTGGCTACACCTTC.

The chain carries TRBV6-6 and TRBJ1-1; possibly TRBD1 for D (5 bases). CDR3 length: 14 residues. V dropped 2 bases and J dropped 1 base, with 8 bases sitting between them. The germline gives CDR1 MNHNY, CDR2 SVGAGI (reference sequence). CDR3 DNA: TGTGCCAGCAGTTACGTCAGGGAGAACACTGAAGCTTTCTTT. Its protein product is CASSYVRENTEAFF.

This clonotype occurred many times. The chain couples TRBV7-2 to TRBJ1-5; D is perhaps TRBD1 (5 bases). Per germline, CDR1 SGHTA and CDR2 FQGNSA. The germline V and J ends were trimmed by 5 bases and 0 bases, with 14 bases remaining between them. The CDR3 consists of 16 residues. CDR3 sequence: CASSPQTDYSNQPQHF. In DNA, the CDR3 is TGTGCCAGCAGCCCCCAGACAGACTATAGCAATCAGCCCCAGCATTTT.

The chain joins TRBV19 to TRBJ1-2; no clear D. The CDR3 has 12 amino acids. V was shortened by 10 bases and J by 4 bases, with 13 bases between the two germline ends. Germline CDR1 reads LNHDA; CDR2 reads SQIVND (reference sequence). CDR3 in amino acids: CATRLAAYGYTF. CDR3 nucleotide sequence: TGTGCCACCAGGCTGGCAGCCTATGGCTACACCTTC.

The chain couples TRBV5-5 to TRBJ2-3; D is unclear. CDR3 length: 13 amino acids. CDR1 is SGHKS, CDR2 YYEKEE, per germline (reference sequence). Trimming removed 9 bases from V and 2 bases from J, with 13 bases in between. The CDR3, as DNA: TGTGCCAACGAAAATCTACTCACAGATACGCAGTATTTT. Translation: CANENLLTDTQYF.

To note about this clonotype: At one end the junction does not follow the germline gene, possibly because of a read error. CDR3 amino acids: CAIRRRTSTETQYF. In DNA, the CDR3 is TGTGCCATCCGAAGAAGGACTAGCACAGAGACGCAGTATTTT. This chain links TRBV7-9 with TRBJ2-3, with 8 nucleotides matching TRBD2. The CDR3 consists of 14 residues. Germline CDR1 and CDR2: SEHNR and FQNEAQ (reference sequence).

This clonotype was counted only a few times. The gene calls are TRBV7-9 and TRBJ2-3, with D tentatively TRBD1 (5 bases). Trimming took off 4 bases at V and 2 bases at J, with 10 bases between the two ends. The CDR3 runs 14 residues. In germline, CDR1 is SEHNR, CDR2 FQNEAQ (reference sequence). Written as DNA, the CDR3 is TGTGCCAGCAGCTCGACAGTGTACACAGATACGCAGTATTTT. Its translation: CASSSTVYTDTQYF. The full variable domain, completed using reference TRBV7-9 and TRBJ2-3, is DTGVSQNPRHKITKRGQNVTFRCDPISEHNRLYWYRQTLGQGPEFLTYFQNEAQLEKSRLLSDRFSAERPKGSFSTLEIQRTEQGDSAMYLCASSSTVYTDTQYFGPGTRLTVL.